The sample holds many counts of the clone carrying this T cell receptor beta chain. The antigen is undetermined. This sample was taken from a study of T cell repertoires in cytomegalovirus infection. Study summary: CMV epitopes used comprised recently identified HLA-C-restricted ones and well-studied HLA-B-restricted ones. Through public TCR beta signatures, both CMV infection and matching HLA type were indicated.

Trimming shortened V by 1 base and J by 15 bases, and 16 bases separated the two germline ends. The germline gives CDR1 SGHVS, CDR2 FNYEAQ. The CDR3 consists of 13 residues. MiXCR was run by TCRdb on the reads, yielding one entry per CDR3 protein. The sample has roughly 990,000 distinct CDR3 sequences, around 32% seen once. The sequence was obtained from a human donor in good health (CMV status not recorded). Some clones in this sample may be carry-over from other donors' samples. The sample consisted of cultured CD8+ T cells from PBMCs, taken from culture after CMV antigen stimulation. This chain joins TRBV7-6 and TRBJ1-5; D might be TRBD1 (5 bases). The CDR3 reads CASSLGGGGKMHF. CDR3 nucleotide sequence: TGTGCCAGCAGCTTAGGAGGTGGGGGAAAGATGCATTTT.